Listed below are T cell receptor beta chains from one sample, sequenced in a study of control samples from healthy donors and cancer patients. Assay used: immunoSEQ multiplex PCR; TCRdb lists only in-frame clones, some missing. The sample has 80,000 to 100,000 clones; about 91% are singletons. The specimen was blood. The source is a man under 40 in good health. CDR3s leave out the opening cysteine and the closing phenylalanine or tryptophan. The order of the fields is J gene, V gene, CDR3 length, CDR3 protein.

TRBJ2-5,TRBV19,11,ASSGPLRETQY
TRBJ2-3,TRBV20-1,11,SASPELTDTQY
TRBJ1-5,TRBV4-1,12,ASSQDVGDQPQH
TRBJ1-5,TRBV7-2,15,ASSQHKPGQGNQPQH
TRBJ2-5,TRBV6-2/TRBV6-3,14,ASSYPAGAVQETQY
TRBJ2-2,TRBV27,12,ASSLGSNTGELF
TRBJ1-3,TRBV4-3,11,ASSHSPGNTIY
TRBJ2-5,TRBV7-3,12,ASLKRGWRETQY
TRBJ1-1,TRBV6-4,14,ASRGGGSGMDTEAF
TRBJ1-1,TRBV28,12,ASASPGGITEAF
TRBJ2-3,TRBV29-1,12,SVDSGRGSDTQY
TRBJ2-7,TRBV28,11,ASLHGDTYEQY
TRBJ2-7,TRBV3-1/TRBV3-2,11,ASSSGGSYEQY
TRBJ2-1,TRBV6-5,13,ASSGGGEGYNEQF
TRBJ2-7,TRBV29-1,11,SVERQEPYEQY
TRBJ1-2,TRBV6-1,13,ASSDQGLWSYGYT
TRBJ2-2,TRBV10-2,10,ASSDPPGELF
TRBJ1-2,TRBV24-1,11,ATSVGQNYGYT
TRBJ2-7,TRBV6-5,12,ASNSVAGQNEQY
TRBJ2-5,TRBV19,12,ASSVGRGQETQY
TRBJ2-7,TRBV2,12,ATRRSLSSYEQY
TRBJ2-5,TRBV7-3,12,ASSLRRGGETQY
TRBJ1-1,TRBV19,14,ASTEEGARWDTEAF
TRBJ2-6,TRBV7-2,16,ASTHPGGRSSGANVLT
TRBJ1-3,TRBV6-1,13,ASSGAVSSGNTIY
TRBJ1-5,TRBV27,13,ASSRTGGTRQPQH
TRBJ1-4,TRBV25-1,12,ASSQTAGGGKLF
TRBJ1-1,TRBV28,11,ASRYQVNTEAF
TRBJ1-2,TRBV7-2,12,ASSLAKGNYGYT
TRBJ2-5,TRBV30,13,AWEEKSYSQETQY
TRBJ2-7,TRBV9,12,ASSSQGGNYEQY
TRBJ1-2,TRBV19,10,ASSILSYGYT
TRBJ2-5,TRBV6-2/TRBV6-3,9,ASSYSETQY
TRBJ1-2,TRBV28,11,ASSFNRGYGYT
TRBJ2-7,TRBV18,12,ASSPPTGGIEQY
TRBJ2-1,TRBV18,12,ASSPRGHSVEQF
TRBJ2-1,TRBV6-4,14,ASSEFAGVLSNEQF
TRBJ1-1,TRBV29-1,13,SVERLARMNTEAF
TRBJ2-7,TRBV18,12,ASSPRDRTYEQY
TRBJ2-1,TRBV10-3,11,AISEGPKNEQF
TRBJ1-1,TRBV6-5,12,ASSYSGTNTEAF
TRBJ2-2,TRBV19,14,ASSIGLLQNTGELF
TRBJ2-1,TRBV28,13,ASSSPGTTAREQF
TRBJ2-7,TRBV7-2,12,ASATQDSWYEQY
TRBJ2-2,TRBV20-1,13,SASWVAGNTGELF
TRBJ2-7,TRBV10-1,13,ASSFFLAESYEQY
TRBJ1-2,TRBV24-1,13,ATSDSQGENYGYT
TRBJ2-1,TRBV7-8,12,ASSLAEVYNEQF
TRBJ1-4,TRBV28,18,ASSLFFLGDRGNSNEKLF
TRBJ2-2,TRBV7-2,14,ASSAQGQANTGELF
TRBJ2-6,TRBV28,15,ASSSPSGGAGANVLT